This T cell receptor (beta chain) appears in the sequencing data of a study of shared clonotypes between healthy human individuals. CDR3 size: 13 residues. The germline V and J ends were trimmed by 6 bases and 8 bases, with 15 bases remaining between them. The germline V gene encodes CDR1 SGDLS and CDR2 YYNGEE. On this clone: Its antigen remains unidentified.

General observations from the study: Generally, naive subsets came out with larger estimated richness than memory subsets.

Produced via immunoSEQ multiplex PCR; TCRdb's table is partial and in-frame only. The data show more than 1.2 million clones, 98% seen once. The receptor was derived from a young man in good health. The chain combines TRBV9 with TRBJ1-5; D gene uncertain. Sequenced material: naive CD4+ T cells sorted from blood. Subset described: CD45RA+ positively selected. The CDR3 region is CASNREERKPQHF. CDR3 DNA sequence: TGTGCCAGCAATAGGGAAGAAAGGAAGCCCCAGCATTTT.